The rows below give T cell receptor beta chains drawn from one sample of a study of cytomegalovirus exposure and HLA in healthy donors. Repertoires were generated with immunoSEQ multiplex PCR, while TCRdb's copy carries only in-frame clones and drops some. The sample yields 200,000 or so clones, approximately 84% seen once. The sample consisted of PBMCs. The source of these receptors is a man aged 18-30 years in good health and CMV-seropositive. CDR3s include the opening cysteine and the closing phenylalanine or tryptophan. The order of the fields is D gene, J gene, clone size, V gene, CDR3 DNA, CDR3 protein. D genes are given only for firm matches. The size field is filled for only some rows; it gives once, few, many or a size class.

TRBD1 TRBJ2-1 . TRBV29-1 TGCAGCGCTTTAGGGACAGGGGGTAACTCCTACAATGAGCAGTTCTTC CSALGTGGNSYNEQFF
. TRBJ2-7 . TRBV30 TGTGCCTGGAATAGAGGCGGGTCGGGCGAGCAGTACTTC CAWNRGGSGEQYF
. TRBJ2-2 . TRBV11-3 TGTGCCAGCAGCACGACCGCTGACTTAAACACCGGGGAGCTGTTTTTT CASSTTADLNTGELFF
TRBD1 TRBJ2-2 . TRBV5-1 TGCGCCAGCAGCTGGGACAGGGGGATGTCCGGGGAGCTGTTTTTT CASSWDRGMSGELFF
. TRBJ1-2 . TRBV28 TGTGCCAGCAGTTCCATGTTGAGATGGGGCTACACCTTC CASSSMLRWGYTF
. TRBJ2-7 . TRBV6-5 TGTGCCAGCAGTGACCGGGACACACCGTACGAGCAGTACTTC CASSDRDTPYEQYF
TRBD1 TRBJ2-1 once TRBV13 TGTGCCAGCAGCTTAGGGGGCGGAGAGCAGGGGGCTCCCTACAATGAGCAGTTCTTC CASSLGGGEQGAPYNEQFF
. TRBJ2-4 . TRBV28 TGTGCCAGCAGAAAGGGGTACATTCAGTACTTC CASRKGYIQYF
TRBD2 TRBJ2-7 . TRBV6-1 TGTGCCAGCAGTGATAGCGGGAGTATCAACGAGCAGTACTTC CASSDSGSINEQYF
. TRBJ2-2 . TRBV5-4 TGTGCCAGCAGCTTGGAAGGACTATTAATCACCGGGGAGCTGTTTTTT CASSLEGLLITGELFF
. TRBJ1-3 . TRBV30 TGTGCCTGGAGTCTCAGGCAAGACAGGATCAGCGGCACCATATATTTT CAWSLRQDRISGTIYF
. TRBJ2-3 . TRBV18 TGTGCCAGCTCAATGGGGCGCACGCTAACAAACACAGATACGCAGTATTTT CASSMGRTLTNTDTQYF
. TRBJ1-5 . TRBV5-6 TGTGCCAGCAGCCCCGGGGCAGGGGATCGTCAGCCCCAGCATTTT CASSPGAGDRQPQHF
. TRBJ2-7 . TRBV18 TGTGCCAGCTCATTCTCAGGGGACGAGCAGTACTTC CASSFSGDEQYF
TRBD1 TRBJ1-4 . TRBV5-1 TGCGCCAGCAGTTTCCAGGGGGGACGAGAAGAAAAACTGTTTTTT CASSFQGGREEKLFF
. TRBJ2-7 . TRBV6-6 TGTGCCAGCAGTTCCCCTCCGGGCGGGGAGCAGTACTTC CASSSPPGGEQYF
. TRBJ1-1 . TRBV5-4 TGTGCCAGCAGCCCGGGTGGGGGGGTCACTGAAGCTTTCTTT CASSPGGGVTEAFF
. TRBJ2-3 . TRBV11-3 TGTGCCAGCAGCTTAGGGGGGCTAGGCACAGATACGCAGTATTTT CASSLGGLGTDTQYF
. TRBJ1-5 . TRBV4-1 TGCGCCAGCAGCCAAGCGGCAGGGATCAATCAGCCCCAGCATTTT CASSQAAGINQPQHF
. TRBJ2-3 . TRBV7-2 TGTGCCAGCAGCACCACGGGAGCTGGCACAGATACGCAGTATTTT CASSTTGAGTDTQYF
TRBD2 TRBJ2-5 . TRBV25-1 TGTGCCAGCAGTGAATATAAAAGACTAGCGGGTGAGACCCAGTACTTC CASSEYKRLAGETQYF
TRBD1 TRBJ2-7 . TRBV4-3 TGCGCCAGCAGCCGCGCGACAGGGGGGACCTACGAGCAGTACTTC CASSRATGGTYEQYF
. TRBJ1-5 . TRBV5-6 TGTGCCAGCAGCTCCTCGGGGCAGGGAGGAAATCAGCCCCAGCATTTT CASSSSGQGGNQPQHF
. TRBJ2-5 once TRBV5-1 TGCGCCAGCAGCTTGCGGGGAGTACGGGGTGAGACCCAGTACTTC CASSLRGVRGETQYF
. TRBJ2-7 . TRBV11-3 TGTGCCAGCAGCCTCGAGGGAAACGAGCAGTACTTC CASSLEGNEQYF
. TRBJ2-7 . TRBV28 TGTGCCTTAGCCCGGTCCTCACGTGACGAGCAGTACTTC CALARSSRDEQYF
. TRBJ2-2 . TRBV11-3 TGTGCCAGCAGCTACCGGACCGGGACACTAAACACCGGGGAGCTGTTTTTT CASSYRTGTLNTGELFF
. TRBJ2-7 . TRBV29-1 TGCAGCGTTGAAGATCCGGGGAGCTCCTACGAGCAGTACTTC CSVEDPGSSYEQYF
TRBD1 TRBJ1-4 . TRBV2 TGTGCCAGCAGCTGGACAGGCGAAGGTGAAAAACTGTTTTTT CASSWTGEGEKLFF
TRBD1 TRBJ2-1 . TRBV5-1 TGCGCCAGCAGCGCTCAGGGGACAGACTACAATGAGCAGTTCTTC CASSAQGTDYNEQFF
TRBD1 TRBJ2-7 . TRBV27 TGTGCCAGCAGTTTTGGGACAGGGGGTCTCGAGCAGTACTTC CASSFGTGGLEQYF
TRBD1 TRBJ2-1 once TRBV6-1 TGTGCCAGCAGTCAAACAGGGGGCGATAGGAATGAGCAGTTCTTC CASSQTGGDRNEQFF
. TRBJ2-1 . TRBV21-1 TGTGCCAGCTCCCCGGGTCCCGGGACAGGGGCTTACAATGAGCAGTTCTTC CASSPGPGTGAYNEQFF
TRBD1 TRBJ2-1 . TRBV18 TGTGCCAGCTCACCCCTACCTGGGACAGGGGGCAATGAGCAGTTCTTC CASSPLPGTGGNEQFF
. TRBJ2-3 . TRBV30 TGTGCCTGGACGTCTTCGGATACGCAGTATTTT CAWTSSDTQYF
TRBD2 TRBJ2-3 . TRBV9 TGTGCCAGCAGCGTAGGGGCTAGCGGGAGGGCGGGCACAGATACGCAGTATTTT CASSVGASGRAGTDTQYF
. TRBJ2-1 . TRBV4-3 TGCGCCAGCAGCCAAGATCTCAGGCTCCTTTCCTACAATGAGCAGTTCTTC CASSQDLRLLSYNEQFF
TRBD2 TRBJ2-5 . TRBV2 TGTGCCAGCAGTGGGTTAGGACTAGCGGGAGGGAGAGAGACCCAGTACTTC CASSGLGLAGGRETQYF
TRBD2 TRBJ2-7 . TRBV6-6 TGTGCCAGCAGTTACCTGGGACTAGCCTACGAGCAGTACTTC CASSYLGLAYEQYF
. TRBJ2-6 . TRBV7-7 TGTGCCAGCAGCCCTAAAACCTCCGGTGGGGCCAACGTCCTGACTTTC CASSPKTSGGANVLTF
TRBD1 TRBJ2-7 . TRBV7-2 TGTGCCAGCAGCTTTCCGGGACAGGGCTCCTACGAGCAGTACTTC CASSFPGQGSYEQYF
. TRBJ2-5 . TRBV14 TGTGCCAGCAGCCAAGATTCGACTAGATTAGAGACCCAGTACTTC CASSQDSTRLETQYF
TRBD2 TRBJ2-6 few TRBV5-8 TGTGCCAGCAGCCCCCGCCCCGGGAGGGCTGGGGCCAACGTCCTGACTTTC CASSPRPGRAGANVLTF
. TRBJ2-6 . TRBV29-1 TGCAGCGTTGGTATGGGGGCTACGGGGGCCAACGTCCTGACTTTC CSVGMGATGANVLTF
. TRBJ1-2 . TRBV30 TGTTCCACTACGTCCGTAGCTAACTATGGCTACACCTTC CSTTSVANYGYTF
. TRBJ2-2 medium-sized TRBV28 TGTGCCAGCAGGGCAGAACGGGAGACGAACACCGGGGAGCTGTTTTTT CASRAERETNTGELFF
TRBD1 TRBJ2-1 . TRBV2 TGTGCCAGACGAAAGGCACAGGGGTTAAGCTCCTACAATGAGCAGTTCTTC CARRKAQGLSSYNEQFF
TRBD2 TRBJ2-1 . TRBV7-8 TGTGCCAGCAGCCAGCGGGGTGAGCAGTTCTTC CASSQRGEQFF
. TRBJ1-5 . TRBV6-5 TGTGCCAGCTACGCAGGGTTTCGGCAGCCCCAGCATTTT CASYAGFRQPQHF
. TRBJ2-3 . TRBV29-1 TGCAGCGTGGGGCGGCTCACAGATACGCAGTATTTT CSVGRLTDTQYF
TRBD2 TRBJ2-1 . TRBV27 TGTGCCAGCAGCGGACTAGCGGGAGGGGTCAATGAGCAGTTCTTC CASSGLAGGVNEQFF
. TRBJ2-7 . TRBV7-8 TGTGCCAGCAGCCTAACAGGGAGCTCCTACGAGCAGTACTTC CASSLTGSSYEQYF
. TRBJ2-6 . TRBV13 TGTGCCAGCAGCTTAGGGGGGGGCTCTGGGGCCAACGTCCTGACTTTC CASSLGGGSGANVLTF
. TRBJ2-1 . TRBV30 TGTGCCTTCAGGGGGGTCTACAATGAGCAGTTCTTC CAFRGVYNEQFF